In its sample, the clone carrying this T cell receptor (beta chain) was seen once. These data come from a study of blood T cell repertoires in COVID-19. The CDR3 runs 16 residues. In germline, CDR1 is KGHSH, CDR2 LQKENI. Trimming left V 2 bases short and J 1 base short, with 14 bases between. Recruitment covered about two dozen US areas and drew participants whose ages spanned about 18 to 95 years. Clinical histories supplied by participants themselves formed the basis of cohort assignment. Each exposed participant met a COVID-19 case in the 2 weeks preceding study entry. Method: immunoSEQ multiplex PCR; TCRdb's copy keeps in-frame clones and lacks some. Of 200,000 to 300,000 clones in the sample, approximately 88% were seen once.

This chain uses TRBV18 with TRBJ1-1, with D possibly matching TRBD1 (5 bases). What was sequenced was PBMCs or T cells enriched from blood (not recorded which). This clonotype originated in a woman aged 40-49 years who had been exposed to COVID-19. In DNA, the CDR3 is TGTGCCAGCTCACCAATTGTCGGACATACGAACACTGAAGCTTTCTTT. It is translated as CASSPIVGHTNTEAFF.